This T cell receptor beta chain comes out of a study of blood T cell repertoires in COVID-19. Across the whole study: COVID-19 samples, acute and convalescent, were from the United States, Italy and Spain.

The CDR3 has 15 amino acids. Method: immunoSEQ multiplex PCR; TCRdb's copy keeps in-frame clones and lacks some. The sample includes about 170,000 clones, 83% of them seen just once. This sequence originates from a woman aged 50 to 60 in a cohort exposed to, infected with or recovered from COVID-19 (not recorded which). The sequenced sample was PBMCs or T cells enriched from blood (not recorded which). The V gene is TRBV21-1, the J gene TRBJ1-5. TRBV21-1 is a listed pseudogene. The chain's CDR3 is CASSKYSISNQPQHF. CDR3 coding DNA: TGTGCCAGCAGCAAGTACTCAATTAGCAATCAGCCCCAGCATTTT.